This T cell receptor beta chain was sequenced for a study of control samples from healthy donors and cancer patients. The data were produced by immunoSEQ multiplex PCR, yet TCRdb's version contains in-frame clones alone and is incomplete. The sample lists about 170,000 clones, 85% to 95% seen once, with approximately 4% in the top ten. Germline assignment: CDR1 MDHEN and CDR2 SYDVKM. The germline V and J ends were trimmed by 6 bases and 6 bases, with 15 bases remaining between them. CDR3 size: 14 residues. The J gene is TRBJ1-3, the V gene TRBV28; maybe TRBD1 (6 bases). This receptor was taken from a woman aged 60-75 years in good health. The sequencing sample was made of blood. Here the CDR3 DNA reads TGTGCCAGCAGCCTAGGGGGGAACCAAAACACCATATATTTT. Amino acid sequence: CASSLGGNQNTIYF.